Presented here are 18 T cell receptor beta chains from one specimen sequenced in a study of sequential checkpoint blockade in melanoma (dated by TCRdb to between 2018 and 2020). The receptor library was made with the immunoSEQ multiplex PCR assay. Drawn from immuneACCESS, this table holds only the in-frame rearrangements with V and J called that TCRdb kept. Clones are partly lost; checked studies trace under half to an unresolved V gene and leave the rest unexplained. This sample has about 11,000 clones in its table, and over 60% of those were observed once. The ten largest clonotypes hold 10% of the sample. This specimen's treatment or condition label, interpreted: randomized to nivolumab then ipilimumab (arm A) or the reverse (arm B). This specimen consisted of CD8+ T cells sorted from blood (inferred from file names), obtained from a patient given nivolumab and ipilimumab in sequence. The receptors come from a human donor with melanoma.

The V gene is TRBV11-2, the J gene TRBJ2-1; D ambiguous. The V gene lost 2 bases and the J gene lost 8 bases, with 7 bases spanning the gap. This CDR3 contains 12 residues. Germline V gene data show CDR1 as SGHAT and CDR2 as FQNNGV. CDR3 amino acids: CASSLNGYEQFF. In DNA, the CDR3 is TGTGCCAGCAGCTTAAATGGCTATGAGCAGTTCTTC.

J is TRBJ2-7 and V is TRBV7-2, with 13 bases aligning to TRBD2. This CDR3 is built from 16 residues. Germline V gene lookup returns CDR1 SGHTA and CDR2 FQGNSA. Germline trimming cut 5 bases from V and 4 bases from J; bases unmatched to any gene: 8. In DNA form, the CDR3 reads TGTGCCAGCAGCCCCGGACTAGCGGGAGCTCATTACGAGCAGTACTTC. Residues: CASSPGLAGAHYEQYF. Drawing the rest from reference TRBV7-2 and TRBJ2-7, the complete variable domain is GAGVSQSPSNKVTEKGKDVELRCDPISGHTALYWYRQSLGQGLEFLIYFQGNSAPDKSGLPSDRFSAERTGGSVSTLTIQRTQQEDSAVYLCASSPGLAGAHYEQYFGPGTRLTVT.

The V and J genes are TRBV9 and TRBJ2-1; 7 bases are shared with TRBD2. CDR1 SGDLS and CDR2 YYNGEE come from the germline V gene. This CDR3 is built from 14 residues. V trimming: 0 bases; J trimming: 7 bases; junction bases outside the gene matches: 4. CDR3 in DNA: TGTGCCAGCAGCGTAGGAATTAGCGGGAATGAGCAGTTCTTC. Translated: CASSVGISGNEQFF.

The gene calls are TRBV7-9 and TRBJ2-6; D gene uncertain. The length of the CDR3 is 15 residues. V was shortened by 4 bases and J by 4 bases, with 11 bases between the two germline ends. In germline, CDR1 is SEHNR, CDR2 FQNEAQ (reference sequence). The CDR3 DNA sequence: TGTGCCAGCAGCTACACCCCATCCGGGGCCAACGTCCTGACTTTC. Amino acid sequence: CASSYTPSGANVLTF.

In this sample, this clone turned up once. The chain links TRBV7-2 to TRBJ2-7, with D perhaps TRBD1 (5 bases). The V gene lost 5 bases and the J gene lost 6 bases, with 17 bases spanning the gap. This CDR3 spans 14 amino acids. Germline V lookup: CDR1 SGHTA, CDR2 FQGNSA. CDR3 region: CASSPNAGLIEQYF. DNA for the CDR3: TGTGCCAGCAGCCCTAACGCAGGGCTAATCGAGCAGTACTTC.

The genes are TRBV19 and TRBJ2-1; 8 bases match TRBD1. Germline trimming cut 6 bases from V and 4 bases from J; bases unmatched to any gene: 5. The CDR3 loop spans 14 amino acids. Germline CDR1 and CDR2: LNHDA and SQIVND (reference sequence). The CDR3 bases are TGTGCCAGTAGCCTGACAGGGGCTTACAATGAGCAGTTCTTC. Translated: CASSLTGAYNEQFF.

CDR3 in amino acids: CASSQGGQGQETQYF. The CDR3, as DNA: TGTGCCAGCAGCCAAGGGGGACAGGGGCAAGAGACCCAGTACTTC. The gene calls are TRBV4-2 and TRBJ2-5; the match to TRBD1 covers 10 bases. V gave up 1 base and J gave up 2 bases; unmatched junction bases: 1. The germline gives CDR1 LGHNA, CDR2 YNFKEQ. The CDR3 has 15 amino acids.

This chain connects TRBV30 to TRBJ1-2; D uncertain. The germline gives CDR1 GTSNPN, CDR2 SVGIG (reference sequence). This CDR3 spans 12 amino acids. V was trimmed by 3 bases and J by 7 bases, leaving 12 bases between them. CDR3 in DNA: TGTGCCTGGAGACGGTATGAGGGTGGCTACACCTTC. This sequence encodes CAWRRYEGGYTF.

This clone has more than one count but fewer than ten. The chain employs TRBV9 and TRBJ2-3; 7 bases line up with TRBD2. Germline loops: CDR1 SGDLS, CDR2 YYNGEE. Trimming took 2 bases from V and 5 from J; bases not matched to a gene: 2. The CDR3 consists of 13 residues. CDR3 protein: CASSVGGGDTQYF. The CDR3 bases are TGTGCCAGCAGCGTGGGGGGGGGAGATACGCAGTATTTT.

As regards this clone: One end of the junction is discordant with germline, which a read error may explain. V is TRBV7-2 and J is TRBJ2-7; 11 positions agree with TRBD2. CDR3 size: 14 residues. The germline gives CDR1 SGHTA, CDR2 FQGNSA. CDR3 region: CASSVAGGSYEQYF. The CDR3 bases are TGTGCCAGCAGCGTAGCGGGAGGGTCCTACGAGCAGTACTTC.

This clone has more than one count but fewer than ten. The chain couples TRBV9 to TRBJ2-5; D unresolved. Germline values: CDR1 SGDLS, CDR2 YYNGEE. Trimming removed 0 bases at V and 0 bases at J, with 9 bases between. There are 15 residues in the CDR3. CDR3 bases: TGTGCCAGCAGCGTAGGAGGCAGCAACCAAGAGACCCAGTACTTC. It translates to CASSVGGSNQETQYF.

The rearrangement joins TRBV28 to TRBJ1-2; perhaps TRBD1 as D (5 bases). V shed 3 bases and J shed 7 bases, with 6 bases lying between them. Germline CDR1 MDHEN, CDR2 SYDVKM. The CDR3 has 11 residues. The CDR3 reads CASSLGGGYTF. CDR3 sequence (DNA): TGTGCCAGCAGTTTGGGGGGTGGCTACACCTTC.

CDR3 nucleotides: TGCGCCAGCAGCCCCGGACAGAGCTCCTACGAGCAGTACTTC. Protein sequence: CASSPGQSSYEQYF. The chain couples TRBV23-1 to TRBJ2-7; the D gene is possibly TRBD1 (6 bases). TRBV23-1 is reported as an ORF; its role is uncertain. V dropped 6 bases and J dropped 0 bases, with 12 bases sitting between them. This CDR3 contains 14 residues.

This rearrangement joins TRBV5-4 to TRBJ2-2; 8 nucleotides agree with TRBD2. After removal of 0 bases from V and 6 bases from J, the junction contained 7 bases not matched to a gene. Germline V gene sequence: CDR1 SGHNT, CDR2 YYREEE (reference sequence). CDR3 length equals 16 residues. CDR3 DNA: TGTGCCAGCAGCTTGGAACCCAGCGGGAGTTCCGGGGAGCTGTTTTTT. Amino acids: CASSLEPSGSSGELFF.

As to this clone: At one of its ends the junction is not consistent with the germline gene, which may arise from a read error. This chain's CDR3 is CASCLAGDSSYNEQFF. The CDR3 DNA reads TGTGCCAGCTGTTTAGCGGGAGATAGCTCCTACAATGAGCAGTTCTTC. The chain recombines TRBV28 with TRBJ2-1; 9 nucleotides agree with TRBD2. CDR1 and CDR2 from the germline V gene are MDHEN and SYDVKM. The CDR3 totals 16 residues.

This clone was observed a handful of times. At one end, the junction sequence differs from germline, possibly due to a read error. The rearrangement links TRBV7-9 to TRBJ1-3, with D possibly being TRBD1 (5 bases). Looked up from germline, CDR1 is SEHNR and CDR2 is FQNEAQ (reference sequence). The CDR3 sequence is 14 residues long. CDR3 in DNA: TGTGGCAGCTCACCGGACTCCCGGGGGGACACCATATATTTT. This translates into CGSSPDSRGDTIYF.

Written as DNA, the CDR3 is TGTGCCAGCAGCTTAGCGTTCTATGAGCAGTTCTTC. As protein: CASSLAFYEQFF. The chain links TRBV7-2 to TRBJ2-1; no firm D call. Germline assignment: CDR1 SGHTA and CDR2 FQGNSA. Deletions cut 0 bases from V and 8 bases from J, with 5 bases between. The CDR3 runs to 12 residues.

The chain links TRBV7-2 to TRBJ2-5; D not certain. In germline, CDR1 is SGHTA, CDR2 FQGNSA. The CDR3 loop spans 12 amino acids. The V gene lost 4 bases and the J gene lost 2 bases, with 5 bases spanning the gap. CDR3 bases: TGTGCCAGCAGCTCTAGGCAAGAGACCCAGTACTTC. Its protein is CASSSRQETQYF.